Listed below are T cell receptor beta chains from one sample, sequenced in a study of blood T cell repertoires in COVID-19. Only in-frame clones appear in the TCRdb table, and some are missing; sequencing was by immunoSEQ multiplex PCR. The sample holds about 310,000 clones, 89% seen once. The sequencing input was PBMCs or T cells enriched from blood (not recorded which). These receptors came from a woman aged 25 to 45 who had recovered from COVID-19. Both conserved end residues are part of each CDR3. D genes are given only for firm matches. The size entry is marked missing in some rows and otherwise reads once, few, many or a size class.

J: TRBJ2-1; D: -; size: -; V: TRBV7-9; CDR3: CASSSKRSSDQQFF; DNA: TGTGCCAGCAGCTCCAAGAGGTCTAGCGATCAGCAGTTCTTC
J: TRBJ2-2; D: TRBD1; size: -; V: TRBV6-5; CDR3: CASRDRQNTGELFF; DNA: TGTGCCAGCAGGGACAGGCAGAACACCGGGGAGCTGTTTTTT
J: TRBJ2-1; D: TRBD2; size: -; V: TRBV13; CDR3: CASSLGLAGGLQFF; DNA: TGTGCCAGCAGCTTAGGACTAGCGGGAGGGCTACAGTTCTTC
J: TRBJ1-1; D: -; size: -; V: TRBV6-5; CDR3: CASRYSQGSTTEAFF; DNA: TGTGCCAGCAGGTACTCACAGGGTAGTACCACTGAAGCTTTCTTT
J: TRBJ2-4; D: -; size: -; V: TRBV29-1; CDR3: CSVEGSGRTGDIQYF; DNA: TGCAGCGTTGAGGGGTCAGGCCGGACTGGGGACATTCAGTACTTC
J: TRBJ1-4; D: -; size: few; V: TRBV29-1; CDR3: CSVSGVGEKLFF; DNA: TGCAGCGTTTCCGGGGTCGGTGAAAAACTGTTTTTT
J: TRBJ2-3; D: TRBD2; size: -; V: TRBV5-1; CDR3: CASSLSGLAGMPGTDTQYF; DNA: TGCGCCAGCAGCCTCTCGGGACTAGCGGGAATGCCGGGCACAGATACGCAGTATTTT
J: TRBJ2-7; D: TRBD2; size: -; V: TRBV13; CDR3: CASSTSPPGLAGRLYEQYF; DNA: TGTGCCAGCAGCACTAGCCCCCCGGGACTAGCGGGGCGTCTCTACGAGCAGTACTTC
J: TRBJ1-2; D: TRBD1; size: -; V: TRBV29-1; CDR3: CSVDSFGTGFGYGYTF; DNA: TGCAGCGTTGACTCTTTTGGGACAGGGTTCGGCTATGGCTACACCTTC
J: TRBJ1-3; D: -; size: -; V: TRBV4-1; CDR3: CASSPSRREGGNTIYF; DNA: TGCGCCAGCAGCCCGTCACGCAGAGAGGGCGGAAACACCATATATTTT
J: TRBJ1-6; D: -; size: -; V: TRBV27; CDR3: CASTPVSGGKSSYNSPLHF; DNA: TGTGCCAGCACACCCGTTTCCGGGGGAAAAAGCTCCTATAATTCACCCCTCCACTTT
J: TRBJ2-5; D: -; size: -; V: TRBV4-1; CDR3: CASSQVIQETQYF; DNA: TGCGCCAGCAGCCAAGTAATCCAAGAGACCCAGTACTTC
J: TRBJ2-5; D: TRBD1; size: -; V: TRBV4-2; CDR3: CASSLQTGTQETQYF; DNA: TGTGCCAGCAGCCTACAGACAGGGACCCAAGAGACCCAGTACTTC
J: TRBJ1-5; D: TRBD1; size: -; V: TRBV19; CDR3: CASSFGTGFQPQHF; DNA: TGTGCCAGTAGTTTTGGGACAGGGTTTCAGCCCCAGCATTTT
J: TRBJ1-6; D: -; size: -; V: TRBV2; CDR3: CASRMDSFSSLHF; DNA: TGTGCCAGCAGAATGGACAGTTTTTCTTCCCTCCACTTT
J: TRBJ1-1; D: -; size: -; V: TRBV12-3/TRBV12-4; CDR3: CASSLALDGGAFF; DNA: TGTGCCAGCAGTTTAGCGCTGGACGGCGGGGCTTTCTTT
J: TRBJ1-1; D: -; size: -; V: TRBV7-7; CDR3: CASSPLSTENTEAFF; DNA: TGTGCTAGCAGCCCACTCTCGACAGAAAACACTGAAGCTTTCTTT
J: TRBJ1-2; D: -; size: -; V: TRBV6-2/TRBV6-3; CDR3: CASSYVVRPNYGYTF; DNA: TGTGCCAGCAGTTACGTCGTGAGGCCCAACTATGGCTACACCTTC
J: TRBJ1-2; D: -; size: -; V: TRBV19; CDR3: CASKGVLNNYGYTF; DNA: TGTGCCAGTAAAGGGGTCCTAAATAACTATGGCTACACCTTC
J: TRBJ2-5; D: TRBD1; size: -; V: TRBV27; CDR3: CASSLNRGLGETQYF; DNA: TGTGCCAGCAGTTTAAATAGGGGGCTTGGAGAGACCCAGTACTTC
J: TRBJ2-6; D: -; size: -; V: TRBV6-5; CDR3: CASLQAGANVLTF; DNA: TGTGCCAGCCTACAGGCCGGGGCCAACGTCCTGACTTTC
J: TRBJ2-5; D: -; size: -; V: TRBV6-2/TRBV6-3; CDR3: CASSYEIEAGETQYF; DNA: TGTGCCAGCAGTTACGAGATTGAGGCGGGAGAGACCCAGTACTTC
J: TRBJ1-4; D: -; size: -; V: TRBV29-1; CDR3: CSVSGWSGSEKLFF; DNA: TGCAGCGTTAGCGGCTGGTCCGGGAGTGAAAAACTGTTTTTT
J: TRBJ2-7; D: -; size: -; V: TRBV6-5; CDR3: CASSYSWGVVSSEQYF; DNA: TGTGCCAGCAGTTACTCGTGGGGAGTAGTTTCGAGCGAGCAGTACTTC
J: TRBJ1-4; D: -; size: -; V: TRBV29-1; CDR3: CSAVKGNEKLFF; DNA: TGCAGCGCCGTCAAGGGGAATGAAAAACTGTTTTTT
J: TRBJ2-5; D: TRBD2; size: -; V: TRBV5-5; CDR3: CASTTGEGPLMETQYF; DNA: TGTGCCAGCACCACCGGGGAGGGGCCTCTCATGGAGACCCAGTACTTC